This T cell receptor (beta chain) was observed in a study of beta chain features in type 1 diabetes. Points from the study as a whole: A closer apparent resemblance between naive, central memory and Treg TCRB repertoires was seen in patients than in healthy donors. Cells that show high TCR expression could be over-represented by cDNA sequencing. Unsettled here was the matter of whether HLA type influences TCRB rearrangement.

The V gene lost 2 bases and the J gene lost 3 bases, with 4 bases spanning the gap. The CDR3 has 12 residues. The germline V gene has CDR1 SGHDN and CDR2 FVKESK. Reverse transcription of all isolated RNA meant that expressed TCRB transcripts were sequenced. Clones were sequenced by immunoSEQ multiplex PCR, and TCRdb holds only the in-frame ones, with some missing. Altogether around 340,000 clones are present, approximately 8.2% being singletons, with the ten largest covering roughly 0.44%. This clone was detected a few times. As yet, its antigen is unknown. The rearrangement joins TRBV14 to TRBJ1-1, with no clear D. The receptor was derived from a woman aged 18 to 35 in good health. Input material: central memory CD4+ T cells from blood. CDR3 nucleotide sequence: TGTGCCAGCAGCCAACGGTACACTGAAGCTTTCTTT. This gives the protein CASSQRYTEAFF. Together with reference TRBV14 and TRBJ1-1, the CDR3 gives the full variable domain: EAGVTQFPSHSVIEKGQTVTLRCDPISGHDNLYWYRRVMGKEIKFLLHFVKESKQDESGMPNNRFLAERTGGTYSTLKVQPAELEDSGVYFCASSQRYTEAFFGQGTRLTVV.